These T cell receptor beta chains were read from a single sample in a study of beta chain features in type 1 diabetes. Assay: immunoSEQ multiplex PCR; the TCRdb copy retains only in-frame clones and omits some. Of around 25,000 clones listed, around 68% are singletons. The specimen sequenced was Tregs from blood. These receptors all come from a young man with type 1 diabetes. The CDR3 runs from the conserved cysteine through the conserved F or W. A D gene is named only where the DNA matches it firmly. Rows give clone size only sometimes, using once, few, many, or a class for an expanded clone.

>NA|14|TRBJ1-1|NA|TRBV7-9
CASSLGTGIAEAFF
TGTGCCAGCAGCTTAGGAACAGGGATCGCTGAAGCTTTCTTT
>NA|12|TRBJ2-1|TRBD1|TRBV29-1
CSVGYRGEEQFF
TGCAGCGTCGGCTACAGGGGTGAGGAGCAGTTCTTC
>NA|18|TRBJ2-6|NA|TRBV5-1
CASSLFLSGASGANVLTF
TGCGCCAGCAGCTTGTTCCTTAGCGGTGCCTCTGGGGCCAACGTCCTGACTTTC
>few|14|TRBJ1-1|NA|TRBV27
CASRRQRLNTEAFF
TGTGCCAGCAGAAGACAGCGCTTGAACACTGAAGCTTTCTTT
>few|14|TRBJ1-4|NA|TRBV18
CASSPTPGLEKLFF
TGTGCCAGCTCACCCACCCCAGGGCTGGAAAAACTGTTTTTT
>NA|11|TRBJ2-1|NA|TRBV11-2
CASSTVNEQFF
TGTGCCAGCAGCACGGTAAACGAGCAGTTCTTC
>NA|15|TRBJ2-3|TRBD1|TRBV18
CASSPLGQGEGTQYF
TGTGCCAGCTCACCCCTAGGACAGGGTGAGGGCACGCAGTATTTT
>NA|13|TRBJ2-5|NA|TRBV27
CASSSPGYETQYF
TGTGCCAGCAGTAGTCCGGGTTACGAGACCCAGTACTTC
>once|16|TRBJ2-6|NA|TRBV5-1
CASSFSRGSGANVLTF
TGCGCCAGCAGCTTTTCTCGGGGTTCAGGGGCCAACGTCCTGACTTTC
>NA|17|TRBJ1-3|NA|TRBV5-6
CASSLSLEGKRGNTIYF
TGTGCCAGCAGCTTGTCCCTGGAGGGCAAACGAGGAAACACCATATATTTT
>NA|17|TRBJ2-2|NA|TRBV7-8
CASSLATGAGGTGELFF
TGTGCCAGCAGCTTAGCGACGGGAGCAGGGGGCACCGGGGAGCTGTTTTTT
>NA|13|TRBJ2-5|TRBD1|TRBV5-4
CASRDGQGETQYF
TGTGCCAGCCGAGACGGACAGGGAGAGACCCAGTACTTC
>NA|13|TRBJ2-3|NA|TRBV9
CASSASLSDTQYF
TGTGCCAGCAGCGCCTCTCTTTCAGATACGCAGTATTTT
>NA|9|TRBJ2-1|TRBD2|TRBV20-1
CSSGTRGFF
TGCAGTTCCGGGACTAGAGGATTCTTC
>NA|15|TRBJ2-7|NA|TRBV7-2
CASSLWAGAVGEQYF
TGTGCCAGCAGCTTATGGGCGGGGGCAGTGGGCGAGCAGTACTTC
>NA|13|TRBJ2-7|NA|TRBV5-1
CASSVQGFHEQYF
TGCGCCAGCAGCGTACAGGGTTTCCACGAGCAGTACTTC
>few|11|TRBJ2-1|NA|TRBV29-1
CSVGAGDEQFF
TGCAGCGTTGGAGCGGGCGATGAGCAGTTCTTC
>NA|16|TRBJ2-7|NA|TRBV5-6
CASSLGVKAVGYEQYF
TGTGCCAGCAGCCTCGGGGTGAAGGCAGTCGGCTACGAGCAGTACTTC
>NA|19|TRBJ2-4|TRBD1|TRBV5-1
CASSLLRTGEVGAKNIQYF
TGCGCCAGCAGCTTGCTCCGGACAGGGGAAGTTGGGGCCAAAAACATTCAGTACTTC
>NA|14|TRBJ1-1|TRBD1|TRBV7-2
CASSFPPGGTEAFF
TGTGCCAGCAGCTTTCCCCCAGGGGGCACTGAAGCTTTCTTT
>NA|16|TRBJ2-3|TRBD2|TRBV28
CASSSPSSGGGDTQYF
TGTGCCAGCAGTTCCCCCTCTAGCGGGGGAGGAGATACGCAGTATTTT
>NA|14|TRBJ1-3|NA|TRBV7-2
CASSSRESGNTIYF
TGTGCCAGCAGCTCCAGGGAATCTGGAAACACCATATATTTT
>NA|14|TRBJ2-7|TRBD1|TRBV28
CASSPGQERYEQYF
TGTGCCAGCTCACCGGGACAGGAGAGATACGAGCAGTACTTC
>NA|12|TRBJ1-6|TRBD1|TRBV6-5
CASKGGRSPLHF
TGTGCCAGCAAAGGGGGCCGGTCACCCCTCCACTTT
>few|14|TRBJ2-3|NA|TRBV6-5
CASRPGLARDTQYF
TGTGCCAGCAGACCCGGACTGGCTAGGGATACGCAGTATTTT
>NA|13|TRBJ2-3|TRBD2|TRBV2
CATQAGGTDTQYF
TGTGCCACCCAAGCGGGGGGCACAGATACGCAGTATTTT
>NA|15|TRBJ2-4|NA|TRBV7-2
CASSSATGRAATMDF
TGTGCCAGCAGCTCCGCTACAGGGAGGGCCGCTACGATGGACTTC
>NA|14|TRBJ2-5|NA|TRBV7-2
CASSFRRTEETQYF
TGTGCCAGCAGCTTTAGAAGGACAGAAGAGACCCAGTACTTC